The 8 T cell receptor beta chains given below trace back to one sample, sequenced in a study of T cells in Graves' hyperthyroidism and ophthalmopathy. RNA transcripts served as the template for amplifying TCR beta CDR3 regions. The TCR CDR3 first-round RT-PCR relied on the HTBI primer set. TCRdb reanalysed the multiplex PCR reads using MiXCR and keeps one entry per CDR3 protein. Of about 700,000 distinct CDR3 sequences listed, less than 15% are singletons. The sequencing sample was made of blood. Source of these receptors: a woman aged 18-35 years with Graves' hyperthyroidism.

This clonotype was found a few times. This chain joins TRBV3-1 and TRBJ2-2; TRBD1 aligns across 10 bases. The CDR3 spans 19 residues. From germline, CDR1 is LGHDT and CDR2 YNNKEL (reference sequence). V shed 2 bases and J 6 bases; nucleotides not matched to a gene: 15. DNA of the CDR3: TGTGCCAGCAGCCAAATTCGCCCGGGACAGGGGTCTCCGTCCGGGGAGCTGTTTTTT. Its protein product is CASSQIRPGQGSPSGELFF.

This sequence joins TRBV12-3 or TRBV12-4 and TRBJ2-5; D call uncertain. V lost 1 base and J lost 1, with 13 bases in between. This CDR3 comprises 16 residues. CDR3 amino acids: CASSLVATPTQETQYF. In DNA, the CDR3 is TGTGCCAGCAGTTTAGTGGCCACCCCCACCCAAGAGACCCAGTACTTC.

Many counts were recorded for this clonotype. CDR3 DNA: TGTGCCAGCAGCCACCTTGCGCTAGCGACAGATACGCAGTATTTT. Translation gives CASSHLALATDTQYF. The chain links TRBV6-1 to TRBJ2-3, with a weak D call TRBD2 (6 bases). Trimming took off 6 bases at V and 3 bases at J, with 16 bases between the two ends. Looked up from germline, CDR1 is MNHNS and CDR2 is SASEGT. The CDR3 contains 15 residues.

This rearrangement joins TRBV7-9 to TRBJ2-3; 13 positions match TRBD2. The germline CDR1 and CDR2 sequences are SEHNR and FQNEAQ (reference sequence). This CDR3 has 17 residues. Trimming removed 4 bases from V and 5 bases from J; junction bases left unmatched: 9. Here the CDR3 reads CASSWGLAGTARDTQYF. In DNA, the CDR3 is TGTGCCAGCAGCTGGGGACTAGCGGGAACGGCGAGAGATACGCAGTATTTT.

The table lists this clonotype with a few counts. The chain links TRBV27 to TRBJ2-7; 10 positions match TRBD2. The CDR3 runs to 15 residues. V trimming: 0 bases; J trimming: 2 bases; junction bases outside the gene matches: 1. CDR1 MNHEY and CDR2 SMNVEV come from the germline V gene (reference sequence). The CDR3 loop is CASSLSAGGPYEQYF. CDR3 sequence (DNA): TGTGCCAGCAGTTTATCAGCGGGAGGGCCCTACGAGCAGTACTTC.

Many counts were recorded for this clonotype. This chain uses TRBV27 with TRBJ1-1, with D uncertain. The germline V gene encodes CDR1 MNHEY and CDR2 SMNVEV (reference sequence). V dropped 6 bases and J dropped 10 bases, with 15 bases sitting between them. The CDR3 is 12 amino acids. The CDR3 spells CASRRAGVGAFF. In DNA, the CDR3 is TGTGCCAGCAGACGAGCCGGGGTAGGAGCTTTCTTT.

This clonotype was seen ten or more times. This rearrangement joins TRBV11-1 to TRBJ2-7; D possibly matches TRBD1 or TRBD2 (6 bases each). V shed 5 bases and J shed 5 bases, with 13 bases lying between them. In germline, CDR1 is SGHAT, CDR2 FQDESV (reference sequence). The CDR3 is 13 residues long. The CDR3 spells CASSPPGAHEQYF. For the CDR3, the DNA is TGTGCCAGCAGCCCCCCGGGGGCCCACGAGCAGTACTTC.

The chain uses TRBV24-1 and TRBJ2-6; 7 bases line up with TRBD2. Germline CDR1 is KGHDR and CDR2 is SFDVKD. The CDR3 covers 16 residues. Unmatched junction bases numbered 1, after V lost 3 bases and J lost 0 bases. The CDR3 here is CATSDGGSSGANVLTF. The CDR3, as DNA: TGTGCCACCAGTGATGGCGGGAGCTCTGGGGCCAACGTCCTGACTTTC.